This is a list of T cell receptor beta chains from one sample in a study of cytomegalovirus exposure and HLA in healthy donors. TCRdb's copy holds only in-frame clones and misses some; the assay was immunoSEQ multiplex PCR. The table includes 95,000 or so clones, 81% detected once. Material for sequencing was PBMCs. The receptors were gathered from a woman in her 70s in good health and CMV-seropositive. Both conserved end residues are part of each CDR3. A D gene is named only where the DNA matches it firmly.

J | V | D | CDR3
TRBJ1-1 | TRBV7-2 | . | CASSLGGGFATEAFF
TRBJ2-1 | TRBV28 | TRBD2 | CASSILAGGPNEQFF
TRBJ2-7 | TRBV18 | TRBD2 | CASSPIVDSGRKGYEQYF
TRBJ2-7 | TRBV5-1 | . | CASSQDATYEQYF
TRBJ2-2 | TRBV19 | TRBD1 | CASAYRGHTGELFF
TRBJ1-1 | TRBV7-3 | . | CASSLGGAKNTEAFF
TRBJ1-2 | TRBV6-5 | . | CASSSPGTGYGYTF
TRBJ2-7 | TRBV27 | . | CASSLDIADRTYEQYF
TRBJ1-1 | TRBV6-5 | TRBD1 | CASSWRGLRTEAFF
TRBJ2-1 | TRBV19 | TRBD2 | CASTSGRALNEQFF
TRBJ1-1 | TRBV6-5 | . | CASTAGHHMGEAFF
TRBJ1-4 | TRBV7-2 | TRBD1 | CASSLFPGTGGEKLFF
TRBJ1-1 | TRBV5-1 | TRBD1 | CASSLAQGAGTEAFF
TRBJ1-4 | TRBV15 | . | CATTSGTSKATNEKLFF
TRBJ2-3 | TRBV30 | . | CAWSTGTSSTDTQYF
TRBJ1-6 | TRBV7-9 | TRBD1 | CASSPGTDSPLHF
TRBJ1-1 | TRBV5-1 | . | CASSYLQGNTEAFF
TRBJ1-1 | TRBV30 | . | CAWSRQNTEAFF
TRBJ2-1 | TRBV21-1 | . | CASSKTLGLAGLYNEQFF
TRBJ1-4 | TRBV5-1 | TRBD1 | CASSGGQGASHEKLFF
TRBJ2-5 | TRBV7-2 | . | CASSPGGEAETQYF
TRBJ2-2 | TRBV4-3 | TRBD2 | CASSQGASGNTGELFF
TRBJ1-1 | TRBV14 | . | CASSQDRQGSGTEAFF
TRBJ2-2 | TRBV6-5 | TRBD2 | CASTSGGELFF
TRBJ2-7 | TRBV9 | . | CASSVGSSGLYEQYF
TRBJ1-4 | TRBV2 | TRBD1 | CASSEGQGAGEKLFF
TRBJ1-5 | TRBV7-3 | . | CASSLDRDQPQHF
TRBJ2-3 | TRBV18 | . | CASSPMRTSTDTQYF
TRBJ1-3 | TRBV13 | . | CASSLDVTRGIYF
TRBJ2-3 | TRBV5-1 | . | CASSFAGVETDTQYF
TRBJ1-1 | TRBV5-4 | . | CASSHLGAGDTEAFF
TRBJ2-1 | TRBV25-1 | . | CASSDPTGPLNEQFF
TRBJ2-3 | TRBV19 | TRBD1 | CASRRQGDTDTQYF
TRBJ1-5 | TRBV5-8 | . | CATHRGVGNQPQHF
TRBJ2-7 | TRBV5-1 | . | CASSLGVRGGSYEQYF
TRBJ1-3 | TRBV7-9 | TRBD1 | CASSLTGSGNTIYF
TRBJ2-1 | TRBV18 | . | CASSPQGLHNEQFF
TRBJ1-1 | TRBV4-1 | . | CASSPEYTGTEAFF
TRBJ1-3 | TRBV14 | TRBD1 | CASRDRYSGNTIYF
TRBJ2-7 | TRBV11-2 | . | CASSLTSLGLYEQYF
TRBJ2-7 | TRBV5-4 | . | CASSYKGGYEQYF
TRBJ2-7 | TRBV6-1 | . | CASRLRGSYEQYF
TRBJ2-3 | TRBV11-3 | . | CASSLNRDSNQHF
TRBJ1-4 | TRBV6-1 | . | CASRKDSEKLFF
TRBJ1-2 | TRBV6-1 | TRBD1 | CASSESQGGSYGYTF
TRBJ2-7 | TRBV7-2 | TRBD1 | CASSAGQGGYEQYF
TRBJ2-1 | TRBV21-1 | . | CASSGDGRSSYNEQFF
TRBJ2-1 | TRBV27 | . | CASSAGWEIPYNEQFF
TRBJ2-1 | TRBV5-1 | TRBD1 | CASSLIPGQGDNEQFF
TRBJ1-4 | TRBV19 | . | CASSIAPRLGNEKLFF
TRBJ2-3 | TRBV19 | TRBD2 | CASRRHSGSGTDTQYF
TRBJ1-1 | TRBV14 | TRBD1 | CASSRQGRTEAFF